Listed below are T cell receptor beta chains from one sample, sequenced in a study of OX40 agonist ivuxolimab in advanced cancers. The protocol was immunoSEQ multiplex PCR, while the TCRdb copy is restricted to in-frame clones and leaves out a portion. The data show about 60,000 clones, approximately 86% seen once. Sequencing was performed on CD4+ or CD8+ T cells sorted from blood, taken in a trial of the OX40 agonist ivuxolimab. All receptors derive from an adult with an advanced solid tumor such as melanoma, head and neck, liver or kidney cancer. Each CDR3 is given with its conserved first and last residue.

v_gene,j_gene,CDR3aa
TRBV6-5,TRBJ2-5,CASKAGLQETQYF
TRBV4-1,TRBJ1-3,CASSQPTGGGNTIYF
TRBV27,TRBJ1-5,CASGLVGSISNQPQHF
TRBV28,TRBJ2-7,CASRIRRFVERVAYEQYF
TRBV18,TRBJ2-3,CASSMGPSTDTQYF
TRBV28,TRBJ1-1,CASIPPVGAEAFF
TRBV13,TRBJ2-3,CATNRLAGVEDTQYF
TRBV7-2,TRBJ1-2,CASSSGNYGYTF
TRBV18,TRBJ2-2,CASSPSGPGELFF
TRBV10-2,TRBJ2-6,CASSLNRGSGANVLTF
TRBV7-6,TRBJ2-1,CASTQAGRNSEQFF
TRBV4-3,TRBJ2-1,CASSQQTGGEQFF
TRBV30,TRBJ1-4,CAWSRPGATNEKLFF
TRBV6-6,TRBJ1-1,CASSPRGQLRTEAFF
TRBV27,TRBJ2-7,CASSLFGQLYEQYF
TRBV7-9,TRBJ2-1,CASSLFETLGYNEQFF
TRBV7-3,TRBJ2-5,CASSLRTGETQYF